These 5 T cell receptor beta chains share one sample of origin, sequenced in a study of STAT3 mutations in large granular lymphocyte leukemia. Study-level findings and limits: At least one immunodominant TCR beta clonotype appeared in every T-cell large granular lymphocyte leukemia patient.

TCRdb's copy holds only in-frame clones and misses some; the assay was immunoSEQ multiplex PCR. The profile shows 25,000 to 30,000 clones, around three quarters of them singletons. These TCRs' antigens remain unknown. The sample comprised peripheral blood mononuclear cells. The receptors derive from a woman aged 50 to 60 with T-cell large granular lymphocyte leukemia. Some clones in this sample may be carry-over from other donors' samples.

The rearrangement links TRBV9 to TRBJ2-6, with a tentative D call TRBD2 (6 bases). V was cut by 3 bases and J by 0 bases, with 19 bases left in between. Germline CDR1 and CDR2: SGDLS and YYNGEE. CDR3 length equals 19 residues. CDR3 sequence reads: CASSGVGRGQNSGANVLTF. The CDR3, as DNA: TGTGCCAGCAGCGGCGTCGGGCGGGGCCAGAACTCTGGGGCCAACGTCCTGACTTTC.

As DNA, the CDR3 is TGTGCCAGCAGTGAAGGACTAGCGGGAGGAAATGAGCAGTTCTTC. Translating gives CASSEGLAGGNEQFF. This rearrangement joins TRBV6-1 to TRBJ2-1; the match to TRBD2 covers 13 bases. V lost 1 base, J lost 7 bases, and 1 base stayed unmatched. The CDR3 spans 15 residues. Looked up from germline, CDR1 is MNHNS and CDR2 is SASEGT.

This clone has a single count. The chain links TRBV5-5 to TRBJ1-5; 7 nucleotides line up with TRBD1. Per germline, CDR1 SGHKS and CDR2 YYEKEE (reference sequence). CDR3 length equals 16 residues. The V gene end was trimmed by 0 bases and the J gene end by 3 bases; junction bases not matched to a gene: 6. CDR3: CASSLAPTGNNQPQHF. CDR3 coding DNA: TGTGCCAGCAGCTTGGCCCCGACAGGGAACAATCAGCCCCAGCATTTT.

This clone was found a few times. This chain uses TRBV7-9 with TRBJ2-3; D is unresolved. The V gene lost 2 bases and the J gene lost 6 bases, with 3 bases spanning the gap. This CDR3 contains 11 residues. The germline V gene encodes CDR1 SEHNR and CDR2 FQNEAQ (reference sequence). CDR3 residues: CASSLLDTQYF. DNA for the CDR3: TGTGCCAGCAGCTTACTCGATACGCAGTATTTT.

CDR3 sequence reads: CASSQRTVYNEQFF. Written as DNA, the CDR3 is TGCGCCAGCAGCCAACGGACGGTGTACAATGAGCAGTTCTTC. V gene TRBV4-3 combines with J gene TRBJ2-1, with no clear D. The CDR3 runs 14 residues. Germline V lookup: CDR1 LGHNA, CDR2 YSLEER. V dropped 2 bases and J dropped 4 bases, with 9 bases sitting between them.